Shown below are 27 T cell receptor beta chains from a single sample sequenced in a study of blood T cell repertoires in COVID-19. The method was immunoSEQ multiplex PCR; TCRdb's version includes in-frame clones alone and lacks a portion of them. The sample holds about 270,000 clones, approximately 90% seen once. What was sequenced was PBMCs or T cells enriched from blood (not recorded which). These receptors were taken from a man aged 40-55 years who had been exposed to COVID-19.

J is TRBJ2-3 and V is TRBV30; TRBD2 matches at 8 bases. Per germline, CDR1 GTSNPN and CDR2 SVGIG (reference sequence). The CDR3 has 20 residues. J gave up 3 bases and V 1 base, and 21 bases lay outside the gene matches. CDR3 amino acids: CAWSGVRGGRPGVETDTQYF. The CDR3 nucleotides are TGTGCCTGGAGTGGAGTTAGGGGCGGGAGGCCCGGAGTAGAGACAGATACGCAGTATTTT.

The CDR3 DNA follows: TGTGCCTGGAGTAGGGGAGGCCCCCCCAGGGCAGATACGCAGTATTTT. Translating gives CAWSRGGPPRADTQYF. The chain joins TRBV30 to TRBJ2-3, with D maybe TRBD2 (6 bases). Trimming took 2 bases from V and 4 from J, leaving 19 bases between them. Germline lookup yields CDR1 GTSNPN and CDR2 SVGIG (reference sequence). CDR3 length: 16 residues.

The chain combines TRBV19 with TRBJ2-1, with unresolved D. Trimming left V 8 bases short and J 0 bases short, with 14 bases between. This CDR3 is built from 15 residues. Per germline, CDR1 LNHDA and CDR2 SQIVND (reference sequence). The CDR3 DNA reads TGTGCCAGTCGGCGTAGCTTTGTCTCCTACAATGAGCAGTTCTTC. The encoded protein is CASRRSFVSYNEQFF. The full variable domain, with the rest looked up from reference TRBV19 and TRBJ2-1, is DGGITQSPKYLFRKEGQNVTLSCEQNLNHDAMYWYRQDPGQGLRLIYYSQIVNDFQKGDIAEGYSVSREKKESFPLTVTSAQKNPTAFYLCASRRSFVSYNEQFFGPGTRLTVL.

The chain couples TRBV30 to TRBJ2-3; 13 bases are shared with TRBD2. The ends lost 4 bases at V and 4 bases at J; junction bases unmatched: 5. This CDR3 is built from 15 residues. Looked up from germline, CDR1 is GTSNPN and CDR2 is SVGIG (reference sequence). In DNA form, the CDR3 reads TGTGCCTGGATACTGGGACTAGCGGGGTCAGATACGCAGTATTTT. Translating gives CAWILGLAGSDTQYF. The entire variable domain, with the rest obtained from reference TRBV30 and TRBJ2-3, is as follows: SQTIHQWPATLVQPVGSPLSLECTVEGTSNPNLYWYRQAAGRGLQLLFYSVGIGQISSEVPQNLSASRPQDRQFILSSKKLLLSDSGFYLCAWILGLAGSDTQYFGPGTRLTVL.

This clone was seen only once. This chain links TRBV4-3 with TRBJ1-2, with 8 nucleotides matching TRBD1. This CDR3 spans 14 amino acids. Germline trimming cut 0 bases from V and 6 bases from J; bases unmatched to any gene: 3. Germline V gene data show CDR1 as LGHNA and CDR2 as YSLEER. The CDR3: CASSQEGQGDGYTF. The CDR3 DNA follows: TGCGCCAGCAGCCAAGAAGGACAGGGAGATGGCTACACCTTC.

The CDR3 bases are TGCGCCAGCAGCTTCGGGGGGGCCCAGAACACTGAAGCTTTCTTT. Its translation is CASSFGGAQNTEAFF. The chain combines TRBV5-1 with TRBJ1-1; perhaps TRBD1 as D (6 bases). V gave up 2 bases and J gave up 1 base, with 12 bases separating them. Germline V gives CDR1 SGHRS, CDR2 YFSETQ. The CDR3 runs 15 residues.

The V and J genes are TRBV10-2 and TRBJ1-1, with D unresolved. CDR1 and CDR2 from the germline V gene are WSHSY and SAAADI. The CDR3 consists of 15 residues. The germline V and J ends were trimmed by 7 bases and 0 bases, with 15 bases remaining between them. The CDR3: CASKALVRLNTEAFF. CDR3 coding DNA: TGCGCCAGCAAGGCCCTCGTGAGGTTGAACACTGAAGCTTTCTTT.

The chain uses TRBV7-9 and TRBJ1-5; no clear D. The CDR3 sequence is 12 residues long. Looked up from germline, CDR1 is SEHNR and CDR2 is FQNEAQ (reference sequence). Between the trimmed V and J ends, which lost 7 bases and 2 bases, there was a span of 6 bases. The CDR3 bases are TGTGCCAGCACAACGGGCAATCAGCCCCAGCATTTT. It yields the protein CASTTGNQPQHF.

This chain joins TRBV7-2 and TRBJ2-7; 9 nucleotides agree with TRBD1. CDR3 size: 14 residues. J was trimmed by 5 bases and V by 5 bases; bases with no gene match: 7. Germline CDR1 reads SGHTA; CDR2 reads FQGNSA. The CDR3 protein is CASSATGGYDEQYF. As DNA, the CDR3 is TGTGCCAGCAGCGCTACAGGGGGCTACGACGAGCAGTACTTC.

The chain carries TRBV19 and TRBJ1-3; 10 bases are shared with TRBD1. Germline CDR1 reads LNHDA; CDR2 reads SQIVND (reference sequence). The CDR3 is 17 residues long. The V gene end was trimmed by 4 bases and the J gene end by 1 base; junction bases not matched to a gene: 7. The CDR3 region has the DNA TGTGCCAGTAGTAGCCGGGACAGGGGACTATCTGGAAACACCATATATTTT. Translation gives CASSSRDRGLSGNTIYF.

V usage is TRBV4-1 and J usage is TRBJ1-2; no definite D call. Trimming removed 0 bases from V and 3 bases from J, with 14 bases in between. The CDR3 runs to 16 residues. The germline V gene has CDR1 MGHRA and CDR2 YSYEKL. The CDR3: CASSQDLRAGDYGYTF. The CDR3 nucleotides read TGCGCCAGCAGCCAAGATCTAAGGGCCGGGGACTATGGCTACACCTTC.

This rearrangement joins TRBV7-2 to TRBJ1-2; 8 bases align to TRBD1. This CDR3 spans 15 amino acids. Per germline, CDR1 SGHTA and CDR2 FQGNSA. V was clipped by 5 bases and J by 3 bases; unmatched bases: 8. CDR3 bases: TGTGCCAGCAGCGCAAGGACAGGGAGCGACTATGGCTACACCTTC. Translating it yields CASSARTGSDYGYTF.

This sequence joins TRBV19 and TRBJ1-1, with D uncertain. In germline, CDR1 is LNHDA, CDR2 SQIVND (reference sequence). CDR3 length: 12 amino acids. Deletions cut 8 bases from V and 5 bases from J, with 12 bases between. The CDR3 here is CASSRGSTEAFF. CDR3 DNA: TGTGCCAGTTCCCGGGGATCTACTGAAGCTTTCTTT.

The rearrangement joins TRBV28 to TRBJ2-7; 7 bases are shared with TRBD1. The CDR3 length is 15 residues. The germline gives CDR1 MDHEN, CDR2 SYDVKM. With V trimmed by 6 bases and J by 1 base, 9 bases remained unmatched. CDR3 residues: CASRDRVGGSYEQYF. In DNA form, the CDR3 reads TGTGCCAGCAGAGACAGGGTGGGCGGTTCCTACGAGCAGTACTTC.

The V gene is TRBV28, the J gene TRBJ2-5; 10 bases agree with TRBD1. The CDR3 consists of 15 residues. In germline, CDR1 is MDHEN, CDR2 SYDVKM. With V trimmed by 4 bases and J by 4 bases, 6 bases remained unmatched. The CDR3 is CASSSGTGARETQYF. The CDR3 DNA follows: TGTGCCAGCAGTTCCGGGACAGGGGCAAGAGAGACCCAGTACTTC.

The chain joins TRBV7-9 to TRBJ2-2, with a tentative D call TRBD1 (5 bases). Between the trimmed V and J ends, which lost 4 bases and 3 bases, there was a span of 9 bases. The germline CDR1 and CDR2 sequences are SEHNR and FQNEAQ (reference sequence). CDR3 length: 14 amino acids. Written as DNA, the CDR3 is TGTGCCAGCAGCTACGGACAAGACACCGGGGAGCTGTTTTTT. Amino acids: CASSYGQDTGELFF.

The chain uses TRBV19 and TRBJ2-7, with 10 bases lining up with TRBD1. In germline, CDR1 is LNHDA, CDR2 SQIVND (reference sequence). The CDR3 consists of 14 residues. Trimming at V came to 5 bases and at J to 5 bases, leaving 6 bases not matched to a gene. The CDR3 DNA is TGTGCCAGTAGTGTCCGGGACAGGGGAAACGAGCAGTACTTC. Translated: CASSVRDRGNEQYF.

As for this clone: A much larger clone is a single base away; this may be a read error. Different DNA sequences within this sample yield the same CDR3. The chain is built from TRBV6-4 and TRBJ2-3; 8 bases are shared with TRBD1. The germline V gene has CDR1 MRHNA and CDR2 SNTAGT. The CDR3 is made up of 14 amino acids. V lost 2 bases, J lost 4 bases, and 2 bases stayed unmatched. CDR3 DNA: TGTGCCAGCAGTGACGGACAGGGAGCAGATACGCAGTATTTT. Its protein is CASSDGQGADTQYF.

The rearrangement uses TRBV28 and TRBJ2-7, with 9 bases fitting TRBD2. CDR3 length: 16 amino acids. The V gene's germline CDR1 is MDHEN and CDR2 SYDVKM. V was pared by 6 bases and J by 3 bases, with 12 bases of the junction left unmatched. CDR3 sequence (DNA): TGTGCCAGCAGCCGACCCCGGGGTAGCGGGAGCTACGAGCAGTACTTC. It yields the protein CASSRPRGSGSYEQYF.

The rearrangement joins TRBV20-1 to TRBJ2-1; 9 positions agree with TRBD2. The CDR3 is 11 residues long. V lost 6 bases and J lost 13; bases outside the gene matches: 7. Germline V gives CDR1 DFQATT, CDR2 SNEGSKA (reference sequence). The CDR3 nucleotides are TGCAGTGCACGAACTAGCGGGCGTCAGTTCTTC. Amino acid sequence: CSARTSGRQFF.

This sequence joins TRBV4-3 and TRBJ2-7, with a weak D call TRBD2 (6 bases). Germline CDR1 and CDR2: LGHNA and YSLEER. This CDR3 is built from 15 residues. V was shortened by 0 bases and J by 4 bases, with 13 bases between the two germline ends. In DNA, the CDR3 is TGCGCCAGCAGCCAAGATCTGGCGGGATATTACGAGCAGTACTTC. It is translated as CASSQDLAGYYEQYF.

The chain carries TRBV6-5 and TRBJ1-2; D is unclear. The germline V and J ends were trimmed by 7 bases and 0 bases, with 15 bases remaining between them. The CDR3 loop spans 15 amino acids. Germline V CDR1 and CDR2: MNHEY, SVGAGI. The CDR3 sequence: CASTSSLLTNYGYTF. CDR3 in DNA: TGTGCCAGCACCAGTAGTCTACTAACTAACTATGGCTACACCTTC.

The rearrangement uses TRBV7-3 and TRBJ1-2, with unresolved D. With 5 bases removed from V and 2 bases from J, the gap between germline ends came to 15 bases. Germline CDR1 is SGHTA and CDR2 is FQGTGA. CDR3 size: 15 residues. The CDR3 here is CASSPYGVGNYGYTF. Written as DNA, the CDR3 is TGTGCCAGCAGCCCCTACGGGGTCGGGAACTATGGCTACACCTTC.

This chain joins TRBV7-2 and TRBJ1-1, with 7 bases fitting TRBD1. Germline V gives CDR1 SGHTA, CDR2 FQGNSA. The trim removed 4 bases at V and 11 bases at J, leaving 13 bases unmatched. The CDR3 has 14 amino acids. CDR3 coding DNA: TGTGCCAGCAGCTGGGTGGGAGACAGGGCTGGGGCTTTCTTT. It translates to CASSWVGDRAGAFF.

About this clone: One end of the junction varies from germline; a read error may be responsible. V is TRBV18 and J is TRBJ1-1; D perhaps matches TRBD1 (5 bases). Germline CDR1 KGHSH, CDR2 LQKENI. This CDR3 comprises 17 residues. CDR3 nucleotides: TGTGCCAGTTCACTCTCACCACCAGGGAAAAGGTTCACTGAAGCTTTCTTT. It specifies CASSLSPPGKRFTEAFF.

The chain is built from TRBV6-5 and TRBJ1-2, with 9 nucleotides matching TRBD1. This CDR3 spans 13 amino acids. V trimming: 6 bases; J trimming: 5 bases; junction bases outside the gene matches: 4. Germline CDR1 MNHEY, CDR2 SVGAGI. The CDR3 here is CASSSDRGYGYTF. The CDR3 region has the DNA TGTGCCAGCAGCTCGGACAGGGGATATGGCTACACCTTC.

The chain couples TRBV18 to TRBJ2-5, with TRBD2 as a possible D gene (5 bases). V was shortened by 3 bases and J by 5 bases, with 19 bases between the two germline ends. This CDR3 contains 16 residues. The germline CDR1 and CDR2 sequences are KGHSH and LQKENI. CDR3 DNA sequence: TGTGCCAGCTCACCTTCTCCCAGGACTCCTTCGGAGACCCAGTACTTC. As protein: CASSPSPRTPSETQYF.